Below are 9 T cell receptor beta chains sequenced from a single sample in a study of blood T cell repertoires in COVID-19. The table came from immunoSEQ multiplex PCR; TCRdb's copy has only in-frame clones and leaves some out. The sample holds about 150,000 clones, approximately 82% seen once. Sequences were obtained from peripheral blood. Every receptor here comes from a woman aged 70-85 years who had recovered from COVID-19.

CDR3 DNA: TGTGCCAGCAGTTTTCTAGGAAACACCATATATTTT. Translation: CASSFLGNTIYF. This chain joins TRBV12-3 or TRBV12-4 and TRBJ1-3; D not certain. V was clipped by 3 bases and J by 4 bases, with 4 bases between them. This CDR3 contains 12 residues.

The V and J genes are TRBV30 and TRBJ1-5, with D hard to call. The CDR3 consists of 17 residues. Germline CDR1 is GTSNPN and CDR2 is SVGIG (reference sequence). With 1 base removed from V and 4 bases from J, the gap between germline ends came to 20 bases. The DNA for the CDR3 is TGTGCCTGGAGTGCCCCGTGGGGATCGGGAGGGAATCAGCCCCAGCATTTT. It codes for CAWSAPWGSGGNQPQHF.

The chain is built from TRBV28 and TRBJ1-2; no definite D call. This CDR3 is built from 13 residues. V lost 5 bases and J 8 bases, leaving 15 bases between the germline ends. Germline CDR1 reads MDHEN; CDR2 reads SYDVKM. In nucleotides, the CDR3 is TGTGCCAGCAGTCCAACCGGGATATGGGGCTACACCTTC. Translation: CASSPTGIWGYTF.

The gene calls are TRBV19 and TRBJ1-4, with 7 bases lining up with TRBD1. This CDR3 has 13 residues. V shed 6 bases, J shed 6 bases, and the junction held 4 bases outside the gene matches. Germline V gene data show CDR1 as LNHDA and CDR2 as SQIVND (reference sequence). In DNA form, the CDR3 reads TGTGCCAGTAGCCCCCAGGGGGATGAAAAACTGTTTTTT. This sequence encodes CASSPQGDEKLFF.

J is TRBJ1-2 and V is TRBV10-3; TRBD1 matches 7 bases. The CDR3 extends over 14 amino acids. Trimming took 8 bases from V and 8 from J; bases not matched to a gene: 14. Germline-derived CDR1 and CDR2 are ENHRY and SYGVKD. The CDR3 region is CAIHREAGGGGYTF. DNA of the CDR3: TGTGCCATCCACCGAGAGGCAGGGGGTGGCGGCTACACCTTC.

The V call is TRBV9, the J call TRBJ2-3, with a weak D call TRBD2 (7 bases). Between the trimmed V and J ends, which lost 0 bases and 1 base, there was a span of 12 bases. Germline CDR1 SGDLS, CDR2 YYNGEE. The CDR3 is made up of 16 amino acids. CDR3 DNA sequence: TGTGCCAGCAGCGTAGTAGGGGGAGGGGGCACAGATACGCAGTATTTT. Translated, it gives CASSVVGGGGTDTQYF. The full variable domain, in which reference TRBV9 and TRBJ2-3 provide the parts outside the CDR3, is DSGVTQTPKHLITATGQRVTLRCSPRSGDLSVYWYQQSLDQGLQFLIQYYNGEERAKGNILERFSAQQFPDLHSELNLSSLELGDSALYFCASSVVGGGGTDTQYFGPGTRLTVL.

The V and J genes are TRBV5-4 and TRBJ2-1; 7 nucleotides agree with TRBD2. The CDR3 has 14 amino acids. Germline V gives CDR1 SGHNT, CDR2 YYREEE (reference sequence). V trimming: 4 bases; J trimming: 5 bases; junction bases outside the gene matches: 6. The CDR3 here is CASSRGGPDNEQFF. The CDR3 DNA reads as TGTGCCAGCAGCCGGGGAGGGCCAGACAATGAGCAGTTCTTC.

The chain couples TRBV28 to TRBJ2-7, with TRBD1 matching 9 bases. CDR1 is MDHEN, CDR2 SYDVKM, per germline. The CDR3 extends over 16 amino acids. The V segment lost 7 bases and the J segment 2 bases; nucleotides outside the gene matches: 12. The CDR3 nucleotides read TGTGCCAGCACCTCCAGGGGACAGGGAGGCACCTACGAGCAGTACTTC. The encoded protein is CASTSRGQGGTYEQYF.

CDR3 region: CASTDNYNEQFF. For the CDR3, the DNA is TGTGCCAGTACCGACAATTACAATGAGCAGTTCTTC. The chain uses TRBV19 and TRBJ2-1; D is unresolved. CDR1 and CDR2 (germline): LNHDA, SQIVND (reference sequence). This CDR3 has 12 amino acids. V lost 7 bases and J 4 bases, leaving 8 bases between the germline ends.